This is a list of T cell receptor beta chains from one sample in a study of CD8 T cells in Susac syndrome. TCRdb ran MiXCR on the immunoSEQ multiplex PCR reads and lists one entry per CDR3 protein. The table lists some 120,000 distinct CDR3 sequences, 90% to 95% of them singletons. The material sequenced was CD4+ T cells from PBMCs. These TCRs come from a human donor in good health. Each CDR3 is given with its conserved first and last residue. D genes are given only for firm matches. Not every row has a clone size; where given, it reads once, few, many or a size class.

clone size	J gene	D gene	V gene	CDR3 protein	CDR3 DNA
-	TRBJ1-2	-	TRBV24-1	CATSVGGNYGYTF	TGTGCCACCAGTGTCGGCGGAAACTATGGCTACACCTTC
-	TRBJ2-7	TRBD1	TRBV20-1	CSAPARDRGPYEQYF	TGCAGTGCTCCGGCTCGCGACAGGGGTCCCTACGAGCAGTACTTC
-	TRBJ2-6	-	TRBV5-1	CASALGSSGANVLTF	TGCGCCAGCGCTCTTGGTTCCTCTGGGGCCAACGTCCTGACTTTC
once	TRBJ2-7	-	TRBV7-2	CASSLDQGSYEQYF	TGTGCCAGCAGCTTAGATCAGGGTTCCTACGAGCAGTACTTC
-	TRBJ2-7	-	TRBV19	CASSISSRGPFYEQYF	TGTGCCAGTAGTATTTCTTCACGGGGGCCTTTCTACGAGCAGTACTTC
-	TRBJ1-5	-	TRBV2	CASRDSSSNQPQHF	TGTGCCAGCAGGGACAGCTCAAGCAATCAGCCCCAGCATTTT
-	TRBJ2-7	TRBD1	TRBV29-1	CSVGRGTGDRVEQYF	TGCAGCGTGGGACGAGGGACAGGGGATAGGGTCGAGCAGTACTTC
-	TRBJ1-1	-	TRBV15	CATSAHIRGTEAFF	TGTGCCACCAGCGCCCACATCCGGGGTACTGAAGCTTTCTTT
-	TRBJ2-3	-	TRBV5-4	CASSLYSAGTDTQYF	TGTGCCAGCAGCTTGTACTCTGCGGGGACAGATACGCAGTATTTT
-	TRBJ2-5	-	TRBV6-5	CASSPRGGTQYF	TGTGCCAGCAGTCCTAGGGGGGGGACCCAGTACTTC
-	TRBJ1-5	-	TRBV7-2	CASSLYSDVQPQHF	TGTGCCAGCAGCTTGTATTCTGATGTTCAGCCCCAGCATTTT
-	TRBJ2-3	TRBD2	TRBV3-1	CASSLTSAPYSTDTQYF	TGTGCCAGCAGTCTAACTAGCGCCCCATACTCGACAGATACGCAGTATTTT
-	TRBJ2-6	TRBD1	TRBV5-1	CASGVGTASGANVLTF	TGCGCCAGCGGAGTCGGGACAGCCTCTGGGGCCAACGTCCTGACTTTC
-	TRBJ2-7	TRBD1	TRBV29-1	CSAPDRGVYEQYF	TGCAGCGCTCCCGACAGGGGAGTCTACGAGCAGTACTTC
-	TRBJ2-7	TRBD2	TRBV10-3	CATMASGSFYEQYF	TGTGCCACTATGGCTAGCGGGAGTTTCTACGAGCAGTACTTC
-	TRBJ1-1	-	TRBV18	CASSPPIYGRNTEAFF	TGTGCCAGCTCACCCCCCATCTATGGGAGGAACACTGAAGCTTTCTTT
-	TRBJ2-5	TRBD1	TRBV6-1	CASSEYVRGQETQYF	TGTGCCAGCAGTGAATACGTCAGGGGGCAAGAGACCCAGTACTTC
-	TRBJ2-4	-	TRBV10-3	CAISESLSSAKNIQYF	TGTGCCATCAGTGAGTCACTGTCGTCAGCCAAAAACATTCAGTACTTC
-	TRBJ2-3	-	TRBV20-1	CSASKITDTQYF	TGCAGTGCTAGTAAGATCACAGATACGCAGTATTTT
-	TRBJ2-7	TRBD1	TRBV20-1	CSALPGQGAGHEQYF	TGCAGTGCTCTCCCTGGACAGGGGGCCGGGCACGAGCAGTACTTC
-	TRBJ1-5	-	TRBV6-1	CASNLSGKPQHF	TGTGCCAGCAACTTGAGTGGGAAGCCCCAGCATTTT
-	TRBJ1-1	-	TRBV7-2	CASSFDPPKAFF	TGTGCCAGCAGCTTCGATCCCCCGAAAGCTTTCTTT
-	TRBJ2-3	TRBD2	TRBV3-1	CASSQYRASGSLGTDTQYF	TGTGCCAGCAGCCAGTATAGGGCTAGCGGGAGCCTTGGCACAGATACGCAGTATTTT
-	TRBJ2-7	-	TRBV12-3/TRBV12-4	CASSLWRASYEQYF	TGTGCCAGCAGTTTGTGGCGGGCCTCCTACGAGCAGTACTTC
-	TRBJ1-2	TRBD1	TRBV30	CAWTLGGGAWGYTF	TGTGCCTGGACCCTCGGAGGGGGCGCATGGGGCTACACCTTC
-	TRBJ2-5	-	TRBV5-1	CASSLGRGQETQYF	TGCGCCAGCAGCTTGGGCAGGGGACAAGAGACCCAGTACTTC
-	TRBJ1-2	TRBD1	TRBV7-2	CASSPQGAPRGYTF	TGTGCCAGCAGCCCGCAGGGGGCGCCGAGGGGCTACACCTTC
-	TRBJ2-7	-	TRBV27	CASQGWTGSYEQYF	TGTGCCTCCCAGGGATGGACGGGTTCGTACGAGCAGTACTTC
-	TRBJ1-2	-	TRBV11-1	CASSFGDGCTF	TGTGCCAGCAGCTTTGGGGATGGCTGCACCTTC
-	TRBJ2-7	-	TRBV27	CASSPRDLRQSSYEQYF	TGTGCCAGCAGCCCGCGCGACCTTAGACAGTCCTCCTACGAGCAGTACTTC
-	TRBJ2-5	TRBD2	TRBV3-1	CASAWRGEETQYF	TGTGCCAGCGCCTGGCGGGGGGAAGAGACCCAGTACTTC
-	TRBJ2-7	-	TRBV6-2/TRBV6-3	CASSYAASAAYEQYF	TGTGCCAGCAGTTACGCGGCTAGCGCCGCCTACGAGCAGTACTTC
few	TRBJ2-2	-	TRBV9	CASSPLTGNTGELFF	TGTGCCAGCAGCCCCTTGACAGGGAACACCGGGGAGCTGTTTTTT
-	TRBJ2-2	-	TRBV23-1	CASSQSGITGTGELFF	TGCGCCAGCAGTCAATCGGGGATTACAGGGACCGGGGAGCTGTTTTTT
-	TRBJ2-7	-	TRBV29-1	CSAGQSYEQYF	TGCAGCGCAGGACAGTCCTACGAGCAGTACTTC
once	TRBJ2-5	-	TRBV29-1	CSAETGAGETQYF	TGCAGCGCCGAGACGGGAGCGGGAGAGACCCAGTACTTC